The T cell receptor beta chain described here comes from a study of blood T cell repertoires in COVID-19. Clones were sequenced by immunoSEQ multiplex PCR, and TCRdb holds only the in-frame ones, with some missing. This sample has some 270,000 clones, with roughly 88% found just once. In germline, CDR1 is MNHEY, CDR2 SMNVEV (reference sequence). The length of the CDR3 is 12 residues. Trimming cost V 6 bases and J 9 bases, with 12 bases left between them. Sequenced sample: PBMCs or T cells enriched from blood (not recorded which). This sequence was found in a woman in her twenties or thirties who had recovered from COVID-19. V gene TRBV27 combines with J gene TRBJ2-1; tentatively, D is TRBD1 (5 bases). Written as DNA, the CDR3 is TGTGCCAGCAGATCGACAGAGTCTGAGCAGTTCTTC. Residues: CASRSTESEQFF.